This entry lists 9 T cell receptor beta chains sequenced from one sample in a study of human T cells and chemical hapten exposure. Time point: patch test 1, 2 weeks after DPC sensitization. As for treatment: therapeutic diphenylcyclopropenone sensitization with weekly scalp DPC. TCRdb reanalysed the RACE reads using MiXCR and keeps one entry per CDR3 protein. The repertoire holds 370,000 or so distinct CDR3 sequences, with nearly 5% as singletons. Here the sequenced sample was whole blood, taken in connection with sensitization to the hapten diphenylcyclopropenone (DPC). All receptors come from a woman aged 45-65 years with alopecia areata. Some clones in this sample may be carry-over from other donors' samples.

The CDR3 bases are TGTGCCAGCAGTTCCGGACACGACGAGCAGTACTTC. Its protein product is CASSSGHDEQYF. V usage is TRBV27 and J usage is TRBJ2-7; possible D gene TRBD1, 5 bases. The CDR3 runs to 12 residues. The V gene's germline CDR1 is MNHEY and CDR2 SMNVEV (reference sequence). V was cut by 4 bases and J by 5 bases, with 9 bases left in between.

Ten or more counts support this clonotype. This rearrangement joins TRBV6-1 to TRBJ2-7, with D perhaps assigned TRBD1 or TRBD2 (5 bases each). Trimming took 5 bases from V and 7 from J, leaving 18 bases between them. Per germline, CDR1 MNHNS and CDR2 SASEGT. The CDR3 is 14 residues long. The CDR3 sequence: CASSLPAGSGEQYF. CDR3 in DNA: TGTGCCAGCAGTCTACCCGCAGGGTCGGGAGAGCAGTACTTC.

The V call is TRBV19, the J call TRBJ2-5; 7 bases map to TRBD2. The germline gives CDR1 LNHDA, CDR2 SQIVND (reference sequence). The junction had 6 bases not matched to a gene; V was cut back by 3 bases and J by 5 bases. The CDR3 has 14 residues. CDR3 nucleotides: TGTGCCAGTAGTATGGGAGGGGTTCCGGAGACCCAGTACTTC. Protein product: CASSMGGVPETQYF.

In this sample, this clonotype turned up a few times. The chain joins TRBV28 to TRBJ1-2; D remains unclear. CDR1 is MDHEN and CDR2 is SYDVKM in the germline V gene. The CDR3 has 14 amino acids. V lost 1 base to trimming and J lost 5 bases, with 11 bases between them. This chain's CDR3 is CASSLSKGQYGYTF. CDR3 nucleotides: TGTGCCAGCAGTTTATCGAAGGGCCAGTATGGCTACACCTTC.

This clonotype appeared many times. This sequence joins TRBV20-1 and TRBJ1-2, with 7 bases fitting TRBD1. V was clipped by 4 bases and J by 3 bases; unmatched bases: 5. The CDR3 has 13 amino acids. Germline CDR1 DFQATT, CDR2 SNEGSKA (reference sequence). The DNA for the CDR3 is TGCAGTGCTACAGACAGGGCCTACTATGGCTACACCTTC. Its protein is CSATDRAYYGYTF.

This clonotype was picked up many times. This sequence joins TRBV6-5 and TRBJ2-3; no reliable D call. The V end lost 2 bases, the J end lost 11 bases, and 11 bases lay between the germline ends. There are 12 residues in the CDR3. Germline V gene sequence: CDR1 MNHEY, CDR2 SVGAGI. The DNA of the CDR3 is TGTGCCAGCAGTTACGCCGGTCGAGTGCAGTATTTT. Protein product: CASSYAGRVQYF.

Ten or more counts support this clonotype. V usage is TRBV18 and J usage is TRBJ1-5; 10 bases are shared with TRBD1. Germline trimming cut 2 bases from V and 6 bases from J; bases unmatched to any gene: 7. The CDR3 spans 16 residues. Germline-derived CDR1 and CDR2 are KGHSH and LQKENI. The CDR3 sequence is CASSPGTGAQGQPQHF. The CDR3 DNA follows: TGTGCCAGCTCACCAGGGACAGGGGCGCAGGGTCAGCCCCAGCATTTT. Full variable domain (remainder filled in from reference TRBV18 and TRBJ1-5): NAGVMQNPRHLVRRRGQEARLRCSPMKGHSHVYWYRQLPEEGLKFMVYLQKENIIDESGMPKERFSAEFPKEGPSILRIQQVVRGDSAAYFCASSPGTGAQGQPQHFGDGTRLSIL.

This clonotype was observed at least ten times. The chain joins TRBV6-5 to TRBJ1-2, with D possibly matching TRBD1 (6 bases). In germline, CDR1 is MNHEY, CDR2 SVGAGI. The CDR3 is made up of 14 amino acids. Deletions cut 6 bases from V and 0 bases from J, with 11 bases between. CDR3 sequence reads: CASSRQVANYGYTF. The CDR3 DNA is TGTGCCAGCAGCCGACAGGTAGCTAACTATGGCTACACCTTC.

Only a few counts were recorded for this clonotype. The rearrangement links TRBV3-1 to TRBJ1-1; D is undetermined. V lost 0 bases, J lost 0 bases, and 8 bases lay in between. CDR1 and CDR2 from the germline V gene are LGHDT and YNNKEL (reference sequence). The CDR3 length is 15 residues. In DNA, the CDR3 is TGTGCCAGCAGCCAAGATTTGGGAGTGAACACTGAAGCTTTCTTT. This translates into CASSQDLGVNTEAFF.